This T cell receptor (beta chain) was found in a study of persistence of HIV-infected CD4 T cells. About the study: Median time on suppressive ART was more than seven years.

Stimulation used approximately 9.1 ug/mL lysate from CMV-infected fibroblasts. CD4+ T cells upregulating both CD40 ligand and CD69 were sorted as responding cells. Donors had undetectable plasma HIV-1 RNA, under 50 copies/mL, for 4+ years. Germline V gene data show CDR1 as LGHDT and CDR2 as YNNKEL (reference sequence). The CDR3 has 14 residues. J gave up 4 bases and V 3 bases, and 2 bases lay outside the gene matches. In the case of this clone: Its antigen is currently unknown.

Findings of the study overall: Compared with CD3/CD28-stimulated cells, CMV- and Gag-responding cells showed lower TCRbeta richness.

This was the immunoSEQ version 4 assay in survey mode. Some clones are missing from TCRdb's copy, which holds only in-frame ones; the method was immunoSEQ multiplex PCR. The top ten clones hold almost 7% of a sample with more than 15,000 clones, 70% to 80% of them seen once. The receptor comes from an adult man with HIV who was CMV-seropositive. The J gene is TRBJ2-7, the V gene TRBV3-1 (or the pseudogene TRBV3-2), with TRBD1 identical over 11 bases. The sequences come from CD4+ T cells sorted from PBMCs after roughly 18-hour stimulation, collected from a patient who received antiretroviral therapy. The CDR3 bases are TGTGCCAGCAGCCACTGGGACAGGGGGTACGAGCAGTACTTC. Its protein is CASSHWDRGYEQYF.